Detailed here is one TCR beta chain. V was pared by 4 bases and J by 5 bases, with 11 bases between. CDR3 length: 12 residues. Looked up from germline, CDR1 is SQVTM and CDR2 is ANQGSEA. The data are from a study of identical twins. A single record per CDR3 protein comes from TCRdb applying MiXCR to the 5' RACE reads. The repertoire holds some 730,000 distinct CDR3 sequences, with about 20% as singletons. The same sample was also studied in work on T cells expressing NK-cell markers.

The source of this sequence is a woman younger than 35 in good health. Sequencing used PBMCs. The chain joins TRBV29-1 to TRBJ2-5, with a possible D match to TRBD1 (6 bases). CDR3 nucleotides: TGCAGCGTTGTTTCACAGGGTGAGACCCAGTACTTC. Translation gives CSVVSQGETQYF.